This T cell receptor (beta chain) originates from a study of graft-versus-host responses after intestinal transplantation. Study summary: Multivisceral, liver-intestinal, or isolated intestinal transplants were given to recipients. Among the recipients, all got anti-thymocyte globulin induction and then tacrolimus and steroids for two to four years. Study-wide results and caveats: GvH clones were identified in recipient marrow, with some first appearing in ileum or blood.

Processing of graft tissue released intraepithelial and lamina propria lymphocytes. Produced via immunoSEQ multiplex PCR; TCRdb's table is partial and in-frame only. The sample has some 15,000 clones, roughly three quarters seen once. The V gene lost 2 bases and the J gene lost 3 bases, with 14 bases spanning the gap. This CDR3 has 16 amino acids. Germline V gene lookup returns CDR1 SGDLS and CDR2 YYNGEE. Concerning this clone: Its antigen is not known.

The sample here was ileum tissue, taken approximately 480 days after intestinal transplant. This TCR was recovered from a human patient who received an intestinal transplant, so some T cells may come from the graft donor. This chain connects TRBV9 to TRBJ1-4; possibly TRBD1 for D (5 bases). In DNA, the CDR3 is TGTGCCAGCAGCGTGGGGACCCAAACGGCTAATGAAAAACTGTTTTTT. This codes for CASSVGTQTANEKLFF.